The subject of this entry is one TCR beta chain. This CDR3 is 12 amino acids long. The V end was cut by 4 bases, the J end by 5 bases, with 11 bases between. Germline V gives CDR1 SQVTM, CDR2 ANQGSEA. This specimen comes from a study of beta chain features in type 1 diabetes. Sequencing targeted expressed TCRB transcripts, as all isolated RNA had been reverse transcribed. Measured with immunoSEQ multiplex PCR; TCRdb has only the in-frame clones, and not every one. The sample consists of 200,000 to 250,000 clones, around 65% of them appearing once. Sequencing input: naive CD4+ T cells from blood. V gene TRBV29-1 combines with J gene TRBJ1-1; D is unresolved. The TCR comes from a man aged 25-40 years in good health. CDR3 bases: TGCAGCGTTGTGGGGTCGGGGACTGAAGCTTTCTTT. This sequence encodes CSVVGSGTEAFF.